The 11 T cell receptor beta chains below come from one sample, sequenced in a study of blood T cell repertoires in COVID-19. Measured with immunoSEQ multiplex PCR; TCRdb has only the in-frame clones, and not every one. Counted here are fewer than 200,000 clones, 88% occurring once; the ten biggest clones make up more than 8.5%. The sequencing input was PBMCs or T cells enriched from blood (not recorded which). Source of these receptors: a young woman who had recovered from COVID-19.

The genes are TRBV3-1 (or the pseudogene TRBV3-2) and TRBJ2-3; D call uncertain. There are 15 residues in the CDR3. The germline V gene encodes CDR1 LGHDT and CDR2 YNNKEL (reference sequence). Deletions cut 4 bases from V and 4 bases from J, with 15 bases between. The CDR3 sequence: CASSLTYVMPDTQYF. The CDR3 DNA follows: TGTGCCAGCAGCCTCACCTACGTTATGCCAGATACGCAGTATTTT.

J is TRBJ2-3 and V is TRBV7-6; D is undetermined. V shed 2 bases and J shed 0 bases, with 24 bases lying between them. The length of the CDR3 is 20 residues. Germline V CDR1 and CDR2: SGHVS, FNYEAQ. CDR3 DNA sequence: TGTGCCAGCAGCTTAAGAGCACCGGGTCTCCCACCCTCTAGCACAGATACGCAGTATTTT. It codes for CASSLRAPGLPPSSTDTQYF.

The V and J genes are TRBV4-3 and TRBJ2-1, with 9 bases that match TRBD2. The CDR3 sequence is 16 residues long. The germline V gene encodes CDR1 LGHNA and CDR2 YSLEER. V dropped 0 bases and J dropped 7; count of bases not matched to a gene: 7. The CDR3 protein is CASSQDRAAGGNEQFF. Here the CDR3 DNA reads TGCGCCAGCAGCCAAGACAGGGCCGCGGGGGGGAATGAGCAGTTCTTC.

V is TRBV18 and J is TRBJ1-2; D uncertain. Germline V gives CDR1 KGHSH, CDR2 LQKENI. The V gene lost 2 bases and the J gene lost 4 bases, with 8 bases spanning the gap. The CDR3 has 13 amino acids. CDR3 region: CASSPGEVYGYTF. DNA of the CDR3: TGTGCCAGCTCACCAGGAGAAGTCTATGGCTACACCTTC.

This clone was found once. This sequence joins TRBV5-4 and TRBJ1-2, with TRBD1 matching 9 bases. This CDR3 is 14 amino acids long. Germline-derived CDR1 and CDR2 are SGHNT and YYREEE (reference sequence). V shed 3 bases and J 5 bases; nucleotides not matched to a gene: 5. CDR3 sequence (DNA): TGTGCCAGCAGCTCCTTCGGGACAGGGTATGGCTACACCTTC. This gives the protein CASSSFGTGYGYTF.

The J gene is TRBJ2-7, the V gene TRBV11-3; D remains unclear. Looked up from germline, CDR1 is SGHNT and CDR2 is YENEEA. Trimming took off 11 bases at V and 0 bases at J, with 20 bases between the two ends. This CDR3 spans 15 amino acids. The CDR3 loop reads CARSIILKVSYEQYF. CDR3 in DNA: TGTGCCCGGTCCATAATACTAAAAGTCTCCTACGAGCAGTACTTC.

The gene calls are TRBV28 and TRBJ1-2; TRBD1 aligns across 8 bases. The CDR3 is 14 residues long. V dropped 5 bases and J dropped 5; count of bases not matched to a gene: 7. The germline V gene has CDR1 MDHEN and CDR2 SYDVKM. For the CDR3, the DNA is TGTGCCAGCAGTAGGGGTGGACAGGGTTATGGCTACACCTTC. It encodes CASSRGGQGYGYTF.

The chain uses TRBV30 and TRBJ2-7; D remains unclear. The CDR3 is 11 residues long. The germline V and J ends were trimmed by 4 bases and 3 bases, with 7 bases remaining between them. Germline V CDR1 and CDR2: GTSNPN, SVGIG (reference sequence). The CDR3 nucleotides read TGTGCCTGGATTAATAACTACGAGCAGTACTTC. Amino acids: CAWINNYEQYF.

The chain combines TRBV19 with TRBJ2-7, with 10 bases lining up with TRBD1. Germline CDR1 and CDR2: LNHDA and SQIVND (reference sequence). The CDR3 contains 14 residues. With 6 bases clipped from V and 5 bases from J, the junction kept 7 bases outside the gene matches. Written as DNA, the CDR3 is TGTGCCAGTAGATCCCCCGGGACAGGGGACGAGCAGTACTTC. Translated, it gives CASRSPGTGDEQYF.

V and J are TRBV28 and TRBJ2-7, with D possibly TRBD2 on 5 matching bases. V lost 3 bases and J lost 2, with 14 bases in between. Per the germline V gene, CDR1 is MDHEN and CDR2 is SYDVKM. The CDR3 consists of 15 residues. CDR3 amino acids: CASSFPGLGAYEQYF. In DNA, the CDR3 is TGTGCCAGCAGTTTCCCCGGACTGGGCGCCTACGAGCAGTACTTC.

CDR3: CASSRHWGGRITEAFF. The CDR3 DNA is TGTGCCAGCAGCCGACACTGGGGGGGGCGAATAACTGAAGCTTTCTTT. This chain connects TRBV3-1 (or the pseudogene TRBV3-2) to TRBJ1-1; TRBD1 might be the D (6 bases). CDR3 length: 16 amino acids. Germline V gene lookup returns CDR1 LGHDT and CDR2 YNNKEL (reference sequence). The V end was cut by 4 bases, the J end by 5 bases, with 20 bases between.